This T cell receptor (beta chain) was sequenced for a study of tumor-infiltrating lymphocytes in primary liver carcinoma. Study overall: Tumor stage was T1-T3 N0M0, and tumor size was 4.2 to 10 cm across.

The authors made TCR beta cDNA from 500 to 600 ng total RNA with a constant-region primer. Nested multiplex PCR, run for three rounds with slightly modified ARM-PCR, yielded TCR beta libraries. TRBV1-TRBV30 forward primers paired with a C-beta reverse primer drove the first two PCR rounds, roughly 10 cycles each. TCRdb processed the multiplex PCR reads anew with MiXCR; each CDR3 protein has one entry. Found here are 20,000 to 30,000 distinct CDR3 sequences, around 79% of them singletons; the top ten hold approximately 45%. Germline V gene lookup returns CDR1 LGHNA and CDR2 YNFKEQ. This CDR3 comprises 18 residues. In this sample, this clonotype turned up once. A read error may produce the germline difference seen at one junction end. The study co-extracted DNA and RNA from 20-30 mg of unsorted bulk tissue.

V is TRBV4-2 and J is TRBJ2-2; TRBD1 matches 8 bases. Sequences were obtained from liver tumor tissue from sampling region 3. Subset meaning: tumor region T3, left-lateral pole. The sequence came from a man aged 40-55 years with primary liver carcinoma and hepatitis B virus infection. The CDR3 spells CASNQILVTGDSPGKLFF. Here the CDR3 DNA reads TGTGCCAGCAACCAAATACTTGTGACAGGGGATTCCCCCGGGAAGCTGTTTTTT.